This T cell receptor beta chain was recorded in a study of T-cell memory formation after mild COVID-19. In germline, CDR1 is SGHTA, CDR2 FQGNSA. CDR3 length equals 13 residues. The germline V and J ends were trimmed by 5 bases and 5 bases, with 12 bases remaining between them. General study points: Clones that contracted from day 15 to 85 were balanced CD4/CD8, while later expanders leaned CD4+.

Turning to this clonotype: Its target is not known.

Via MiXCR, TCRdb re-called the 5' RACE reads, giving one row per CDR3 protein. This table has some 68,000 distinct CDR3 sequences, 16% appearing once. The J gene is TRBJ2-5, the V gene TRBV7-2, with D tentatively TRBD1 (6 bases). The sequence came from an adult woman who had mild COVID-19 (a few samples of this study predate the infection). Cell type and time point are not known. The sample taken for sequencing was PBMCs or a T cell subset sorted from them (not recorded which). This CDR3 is CASSPPGEETQYF. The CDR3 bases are TGTGCCAGCAGCCCCCCAGGGGAGGAGACCCAGTACTTC.